The 21 T cell receptor beta chains given below trace back to one sample, sequenced in a study of shared clonotypes between healthy human individuals. Naive-designated CD8 cells lacked CD45RO, were positively enriched for CCR7, and omitted terminally differentiated effector memory CD45RA+ cells. Assay: immunoSEQ multiplex PCR; the TCRdb copy retains only in-frame clones and omits some. The sample shows some 740,000 clones, about 91% of them seen only once. The sample taken for sequencing was naive CD8+ T cells sorted from blood. The source of these receptors is a young man in good health.

The chain employs TRBV7-2 and TRBJ2-1; D is unclear. The length of the CDR3 is 13 residues. V dropped 4 bases and J dropped 6 bases, with 10 bases sitting between them. Germline V gene lookup returns CDR1 SGHTA and CDR2 FQGNSA. The CDR3 region has the DNA TGTGCCAGCAGCTCCCGATCGACCAATGAGCAGTTCTTC. The encoded protein is CASSSRSTNEQFF.

The gene calls are TRBV7-6 and TRBJ2-1, with 15 bases identical to TRBD2. Germline CDR1 reads SGHVS; CDR2 reads FNYEAQ. This CDR3 is 14 amino acids long. V shed 3 bases and J 12 bases; nucleotides not matched to a gene: 3. In DNA, the CDR3 is TGTGCCAGCAGCTTGGGGACTAGCGGGAGGTCGCAGTTCTTC. This encodes CASSLGTSGRSQFF. Full variable domain (remainder filled in from reference TRBV7-6 and TRBJ2-1): GAGVSQSPRYKVTKRGQDVALRCDPISGHVSLYWYRQALGQGPEFLTYFNYEAQQDKSGLPNDRFSAERPEGSISTLTIQRTEQRDSAMYRCASSLGTSGRSQFFGPGTRLTVL.

A word on this clone: Mismatch with germline at one junction end may stem from a read error. The gene calls are TRBV2 and TRBJ2-1, with 13 positions matching TRBD2. Germline CDR1 and CDR2: SNHLY and FYNNEI. This CDR3 has 20 amino acids. The CDR3 DNA reads as TGTGCCAGCAGTGGGGGAGGGAAGTCATGGACTAGCGGGGGTTACAGTGAGCAGTTCTTC. Amino acid sequence: CASSGGGKSWTSGGYSEQFF.

V and J are TRBV7-6 and TRBJ1-1; 8 nucleotides line up with TRBD1. The CDR3 consists of 15 residues. After removal of 0 bases from V and 4 bases from J, the junction contained 4 bases not matched to a gene. Germline V lookup: CDR1 SGHVS, CDR2 FNYEAQ. In DNA form, the CDR3 reads TGTGCCAGCAGCTTAGCCGATGACAGGGGCACTGAAGCTTTCTTT. This codes for CASSLADDRGTEAFF.

Here the CDR3 reads CASSEIVAGAFF. Written as DNA, the CDR3 is TGTGCCAGCAGTGAAATCGTTGCGGGGGCTTTCTTT. This sequence joins TRBV2 and TRBJ1-1; D unresolved. The CDR3 totals 12 residues. Trimming shortened V by 2 bases and J by 11 bases, and 12 bases separated the two germline ends. The germline gives CDR1 SNHLY, CDR2 FYNNEI.

J is TRBJ2-3 and V is TRBV28, with D tentatively TRBD2 (6 bases). The CDR3 extends over 14 amino acids. The germline CDR1 and CDR2 sequences are MDHEN and SYDVKM. Trimming shortened V by 6 bases and J by 0 bases, and 10 bases separated the two germline ends. The CDR3 reads CASSWTTSTDTQYF. DNA for the CDR3: TGTGCCAGCAGCTGGACTACTAGCACAGATACGCAGTATTTT.

V is TRBV30 and J is TRBJ1-1, with D tentatively TRBD1 (5 bases). The germline CDR1 and CDR2 sequences are GTSNPN and SVGIG (reference sequence). The CDR3 loop spans 13 amino acids. The ends were cut back, 3 bases at V and 2 bases at J, with 10 bases in the middle. The CDR3 DNA follows: TGTGCCTGGAGCCAGGGACTTAACACTGAAGCTTTCTTT. Translating it yields CAWSQGLNTEAFF. The full variable domain, its missing parts supplied by reference TRBV30 and TRBJ1-1, is SQTIHQWPATLVQPVGSPLSLECTVEGTSNPNLYWYRQAAGRGLQLLFYSVGIGQISSEVPQNLSASRPQDRQFILSSKKLLLSDSGFYLCAWSQGLNTEAFFGQGTRLTVV.

V is TRBV27 and J is TRBJ2-3; D possibly corresponds to TRBD2 (7 bases). Trimming shortened V by 7 bases and J by 2 bases, and 19 bases separated the two germline ends. The CDR3 runs to 16 residues. Germline V gives CDR1 MNHEY, CDR2 SMNVEV (reference sequence). The CDR3 region has the DNA TGTGCCAGCACCAATGGGCGGGGGACAATCACAGATACGCAGTATTTT. It yields the protein CASTNGRGTITDTQYF.

This clone came up once. This rearrangement joins TRBV6-5 to TRBJ1-1; TRBD1 might be the D (5 bases). The CDR3 sequence is 12 residues long. The germline V gene encodes CDR1 MNHEY and CDR2 SVGAGI. Trimming left V 4 bases short and J 6 bases short, with 9 bases between. The CDR3 reads CASSFGGSEAFF. The CDR3 DNA follows: TGTGCCAGCAGTTTTGGGGGATCTGAAGCTTTCTTT.

The gene calls are TRBV7-8 and TRBJ2-3, with D possibly TRBD2 on 5 matching bases. Germline lookup yields CDR1 SGHVS and CDR2 FQNEAQ. This CDR3 has 12 amino acids. Trimming stripped 5 bases from V and 6 bases from J, with 9 bases between. The CDR3 DNA reads TGTGCCAGCAGCATGGACTCGGATACGCAGTATTTT. It codes for CASSMDSDTQYF.

With regard to this clone: At the DNA level, this CDR3 is encoded by other sequences in the same sample as well. The genes are TRBV5-1 and TRBJ2-7; the D gene is possibly TRBD1 (6 bases). CDR3 length: 13 amino acids. Germline V CDR1 and CDR2: SGHRS, YFSETQ. The V and J ends lost 2 bases and 1 base respectively, with 7 bases between them. The DNA of the CDR3 is TGCGCCAGCAGCTTCGGACAGTCCTACGAGCAGTACTTC. Translating gives CASSFGQSYEQYF.

The V gene is TRBV6-4, the J gene TRBJ1-5; 7 bases fit TRBD1. This CDR3 is 18 amino acids long. Per germline, CDR1 MRHNA and CDR2 SNTAGT. Unmatched junction bases numbered 17, after V lost 3 bases and J lost 6 bases. CDR3: CASSEEDRASSCCQPQHF. The CDR3 bases are TGTGCCAGCAGTGAAGAAGACAGGGCGAGTTCGTGTTGTCAGCCCCAGCATTTT.

The chain combines TRBV4-2 with TRBJ2-4, with TRBD1 matching over 8 bases. CDR3 size: 15 residues. Germline trimming cut 0 bases from V and 7 bases from J; bases unmatched to any gene: 5. Germline V gives CDR1 LGHNA, CDR2 YNFKEQ. The CDR3 protein is CASSQEGQGLNIQYF. In nucleotides, the CDR3 is TGTGCCAGCAGCCAAGAAGGACAGGGATTGAACATTCAGTACTTC.

The J gene is TRBJ2-1, the V gene TRBV7-6, with a tentative D call TRBD1 (5 bases). V lost 5 bases to trimming and J lost 5 bases, with 22 bases between them. This CDR3 is 17 amino acids long. In germline, CDR1 is SGHVS, CDR2 FNYEAQ. CDR3 protein: CASSPQNPDSQDNEQFF. CDR3 in DNA: TGTGCCAGCAGCCCCCAAAATCCGGATTCACAGGACAATGAGCAGTTCTTC.

The count of this clone is one. This sequence joins TRBV28 and TRBJ2-1; no reliable D call. V was pared by 7 bases and J by 3 bases, with 16 bases between. This CDR3 has 15 residues. Germline V gene lookup returns CDR1 MDHEN and CDR2 SYDVKM. The CDR3 here is CASTLTRNSYNEQFF. CDR3 coding DNA: TGTGCCAGCACCCTAACCAGGAATAGCTACAATGAGCAGTTCTTC.

This chain connects TRBV6-1 to TRBJ1-2; D not certain. Germline V gene lookup returns CDR1 MNHNS and CDR2 SASEGT. This CDR3 comprises 12 residues. Trimming removed 2 bases from V and 5 bases from J, with 6 bases in between. CDR3 DNA: TGTGCCAGCAGTGAAACGGGATATGGCTACACCTTC. Its translation is CASSETGYGYTF.

The gene calls are TRBV27 and TRBJ1-3; D not certain. Trimming removed 4 bases at V and 2 bases at J, with 12 bases between. Germline loops: CDR1 MNHEY, CDR2 SMNVEV (reference sequence). The CDR3 is 15 residues long. The CDR3 region is CASSSGVGPGNTIYF. The CDR3 DNA sequence: TGTGCCAGCAGTTCCGGGGTTGGGCCTGGAAACACCATATATTTT.

This clone was picked up one time. This sequence joins TRBV7-9 and TRBJ2-7; TRBD1 or TRBD2 may be the D gene (6 bases each). This CDR3 is 12 amino acids long. Germline-derived CDR1 and CDR2 are SEHNR and FQNEAQ (reference sequence). The ends were cut back, 8 bases at V and 2 bases at J, with 10 bases in the middle. CDR3 nucleotide sequence: TGTGCCAGCGGAGGGGGTACCTACGAGCAGTACTTC. It translates to CASGGGTYEQYF.

J is TRBJ1-2 and V is TRBV10-3; D is perhaps TRBD1 (5 bases). This CDR3 is built from 14 residues. Trimming removed 0 bases from V and 4 bases from J, with 9 bases in between. Germline lookup yields CDR1 ENHRY and CDR2 SYGVKD. The CDR3 nucleotides are TGTGCCATCAGTGAGTCGCAGGGTACCTATGGCTACACCTTC. It is translated as CAISESQGTYGYTF.

The chain joins TRBV7-9 to TRBJ2-1; a weak D match, TRBD2 (5 bases). The CDR3 loop spans 14 amino acids. Germline CDR1 is SEHNR and CDR2 is FQNEAQ (reference sequence). V lost 10 bases, J lost 9 bases, and 22 bases lay in between. This CDR3 reads CATPFGGMTGEQFF. The CDR3 nucleotides read TGTGCCACCCCATTTGGAGGTATGACGGGTGAGCAGTTCTTC.

V gene TRBV27 combines with J gene TRBJ1-1; the D gene is possibly TRBD1 (6 bases). The CDR3 spans 18 residues. Germline V lookup: CDR1 MNHEY, CDR2 SMNVEV (reference sequence). Trimming cost V 0 bases and J 1 base, with 18 bases left between them. The CDR3 region is CASSLSGGPGSGNTEAFF. CDR3 sequence (DNA): TGTGCCAGCAGTTTATCGGGGGGGCCCGGGAGCGGGAACACTGAAGCTTTCTTT.